The 25 T cell receptor beta chains reported below all come from one sample, sequenced in a study of cytomegalovirus exposure and HLA in healthy donors (dated by TCRdb to the late 2010s). Libraries were prepared through the immunoSEQ multiplex PCR assay. The multiplex PCR relied on a mix of 60 forward primers for TCR Vbeta segments and 13 reverse primers for TCR Jbeta segments. TCRdb retrieved this table from immuneACCESS and kept in-frame rearrangements only. Not all clones are present; in checked studies, unresolved V genes account for under half, and no reason is known for the remainder. The sample's table lists a count of about 160,000 clones. The ten most abundant clones make up roughly 1.9% of the sample. The sequencing input was PBMCs. These receptors were taken from a man aged 30 to 45 in good health and CMV-seronegative.

The V gene is TRBV5-5, the J gene TRBJ2-7, with 7 bases identical to TRBD1. V trimming: 0 bases; J trimming: 6 bases; junction bases outside the gene matches: 6. CDR3 length: 14 amino acids. Germline V gene lookup returns CDR1 SGHKS and CDR2 YYEKEE (reference sequence). The CDR3 coding sequence is TGTGCCAGCAGCTTGGCGGGACAGAACTCCGAGCAGTACTTC. The encoded protein is CASSLAGQNSEQYF.

J is TRBJ2-5 and V is TRBV7-9, with 8 bases matching TRBD1. The CDR3 contains 14 residues. Germline CDR1 and CDR2: SEHNR and FQNEAQ (reference sequence). J was trimmed by 3 bases and V by 3 bases; bases with no gene match: 3. CDR3 loop: CASSFLTGEETQYF. The CDR3 DNA is TGTGCCAGCAGCTTTTTGACAGGGGAAGAGACCCAGTACTTC.

CDR3 coding DNA: TGTGCCAGCAGTGCACCAGGGGGCGCGGCTGAAGCTTTCTTT. This encodes CASSAPGGAAEAFF. V usage is TRBV6-5 and J usage is TRBJ1-1, with 8 positions matching TRBD1. CDR1 MNHEY and CDR2 SVGAGI come from the germline V gene. V trimming: 5 bases; J trimming: 6 bases; junction bases outside the gene matches: 8. The CDR3 sequence is 14 residues long.

The rearrangement joins TRBV7-2 to TRBJ2-5; 7 bases agree with TRBD1. This CDR3 comprises 14 residues. CDR1 and CDR2 (germline): SGHTA, FQGNSA. The V gene end was trimmed by 5 bases and the J gene end by 5 bases; junction bases not matched to a gene: 8. In DNA, the CDR3 is TGTGCCAGCAGCCCGACAGGGAGTGGGGAGACCCAGTACTTC. Encoded protein: CASSPTGSGETQYF.

The chain uses TRBV5-1 and TRBJ2-1; 7 bases map to TRBD2. The CDR3 sequence is 12 residues long. The V segment lost 4 bases and the J segment 10 bases; nucleotides outside the gene matches: 5. Germline CDR1 SGHRS, CDR2 YFSETQ. The DNA of the CDR3 is TGCGCCAGCAGCGGGGAGGGACTAGAGCAGTTCTTC. It codes for CASSGEGLEQFF.

The chain uses TRBV15 and TRBJ2-1, with 13 nucleotides matching TRBD2. The CDR3 runs to 18 residues. CDR1 is LNHNV, CDR2 YYDKDF, per germline (reference sequence). V lost 0 bases to trimming and J lost 8 bases; unmatched junction nucleotides: 10. The CDR3 spells CATSRDSLRTSGRHEQFF. In nucleotides, the CDR3 is TGTGCCACCAGCAGAGATTCCCTCAGGACTAGCGGGAGACATGAGCAGTTCTTC.

This chain uses TRBV21-1 with TRBJ2-7; no DNA check was done on the table's D call, TRBD2. TRBV21-1 represents a pseudogene. This CDR3 is built from 9 residues. CDR3 sequence reads: CAEEAQQYF. The CDR3 nucleotides read TGTGCCGAGGAGGCACAGCAGTACTTC.

The chain couples TRBV15 to TRBJ1-3; D might be TRBD1 (5 bases). Trimming pared 0 bases from V and 11 bases from J, leaving 17 bases between. The V gene's germline CDR1 is LNHNV and CDR2 YYDKDF (reference sequence). The length of the CDR3 is 15 residues. This CDR3 reads CATSRDPGGLDAIYF. The CDR3 DNA follows: TGTGCCACCAGCAGAGATCCCGGGGGATTGGACGCCATATATTTT.

V usage is TRBV7-2 and J usage is TRBJ2-5; 12 nucleotides agree with TRBD2. The J segment lost 5 bases and the V segment lost 1 base, leaving 11 bases of the junction unmatched. The CDR3 sequence is 18 residues long. Germline V gene data show CDR1 as SGHTA and CDR2 as FQGNSA. The DNA of the CDR3 is TGTGCCAGCAGCTTAGGGAGGGGGCTAGCGGGAGGGGGGGAGACCCAGTACTTC. Translated, it gives CASSLGRGLAGGGETQYF.

The chain carries TRBV7-8 and TRBJ2-7, with TRBD1 matching 10 bases. The CDR3 has 16 residues. Trimming took 0 bases from V and 6 from J; bases not matched to a gene: 8. From germline, CDR1 is SGHVS and CDR2 FQNEAQ. In nucleotides, the CDR3 is TGTGCCAGCAGCTTAGCATCCAAGACAGGGGGCCCCGAGCAGTACTTC. This sequence encodes CASSLASKTGGPEQYF.

The J gene is TRBJ2-6, the V gene TRBV5-1; D unclear. V was shortened by 0 bases and J by 0 bases, with 13 bases between the two germline ends. CDR1 is SGHRS and CDR2 is YFSETQ in the germline V gene. This CDR3 comprises 18 residues. This chain's CDR3 is CASSLASYVYSGANVLTF. The DNA for the CDR3 is TGCGCCAGCAGCTTGGCCTCTTACGTCTACTCTGGGGCCAACGTCCTGACTTTC. Together with reference TRBV5-1 and TRBJ2-6, the CDR3 gives the full variable domain: KAGVTQTPRYLIKTRGQQVTLSCSPISGHRSVSWYQQTPGQGLQFLFEYFSETQRNKGNFPGRFSGRQFSNSRSEMNVSTLELGDSALYLCASSLASYVYSGANVLTFGAGSRLTVL.

Comment on this clone: This sample also contains other DNA sequences that code for the same CDR3. The gene calls are TRBV7-2 and TRBJ2-1, with 9 positions matching TRBD2. The CDR3 runs to 13 residues. V dropped 6 bases and J dropped 3; count of bases not matched to a gene: 0. Germline V CDR1 and CDR2: SGHTA, FQGNSA. CDR3 amino acids: CASSSGSYNEQFF. The CDR3 coding sequence is TGTGCCAGCAGTAGCGGGAGCTACAATGAGCAGTTCTTC.

The genes are TRBV7-6 and TRBJ2-1; TRBD2 agrees at 7 bases. Trimming at V came to 5 bases and at J to 0 bases, leaving 10 bases not matched to a gene. Germline V gene data show CDR1 as SGHVS and CDR2 as FNYEAQ. This CDR3 has 17 residues. The CDR3 protein is CASSLFSGGSSYNEQFF. CDR3 in DNA: TGTGCCAGCAGCCTTTTCTCGGGGGGAAGCTCCTACAATGAGCAGTTCTTC.

This chain links TRBV6-5 with TRBJ2-1; 14 bases align to TRBD2. J gave up 12 bases and V 2 bases, and 6 bases lay outside the gene matches. Germline loops: CDR1 MNHEY, CDR2 SVGAGI. This CDR3 has 15 residues. Written as DNA, the CDR3 is TGTGCCAGCAGTTACCAAAGACTAGCGGGAGGGAGGCAGTTCTTC. Protein sequence: CASSYQRLAGGRQFF.

This sequence joins TRBV29-1 and TRBJ1-2; 9 bases fit TRBD1. V shed 4 bases and J 6 bases; nucleotides not matched to a gene: 6. The V gene's germline CDR1 is SQVTM and CDR2 ANQGSEA. This CDR3 is 13 amino acids long. The CDR3, as DNA: TGCAGCGTTGCCCCCGGGACAGGGCATGGCTACACCTTC. As protein: CSVAPGTGHGYTF. Full variable domain (remainder filled in from reference TRBV29-1 and TRBJ1-2): SAVISQKPSRDICQRGTSLTIQCQVDSQVTMMFWYRQQPGQSLTLIATANQGSEATYESGFVIDKFPISRPNLTFSTLTVSNMSPEDSSIYLCSVAPGTGHGYTFGSGTRLTVV.

The V call is TRBV2, the J call TRBJ2-2, with 8 bases aligning to TRBD1. V trimming: 9 bases; J trimming: 3 bases; junction bases outside the gene matches: 3. The germline V gene encodes CDR1 SNHLY and CDR2 FYNNEI. The CDR3 sequence is 13 residues long. CDR3 bases: TGTGCCAGGGACAGGGTGGACACCGGGGAGCTGTTTTTT. Translation gives CARDRVDTGELFF.

The genes are TRBV15 and TRBJ2-1; weak D call: TRBD2 (6 bases). In germline, CDR1 is LNHNV, CDR2 YYDKDF (reference sequence). The CDR3 consists of 13 residues. With 6 bases removed from V and 4 bases from J, the gap between germline ends came to 10 bases. The CDR3 coding sequence is TGTGCCACCAGTGCGGGAATATACAATGAGCAGTTCTTC. It translates to CATSAGIYNEQFF.

The chain joins TRBV4-1 to TRBJ2-3; 11 nucleotides agree with TRBD2. The CDR3 runs to 15 residues. J was trimmed by 4 bases and V by 6 bases; bases with no gene match: 6. Germline V gene data show CDR1 as MGHRA and CDR2 as YSYEKL. The CDR3 reads CASSRTSGPSDTQYF. The CDR3 DNA reads as TGCGCCAGCAGTCGGACTAGCGGGCCGTCAGATACGCAGTATTTT.

The rearrangement uses TRBV6-1 and TRBJ2-7, with 7 bases matching TRBD1. Trimming cost V 6 bases and J 1 base; bases outside gene matches: 9. The CDR3 length is 15 residues. Germline V gene data show CDR1 as MNHNS and CDR2 as SASEGT. The CDR3 loop is CASSPGQDGSYEQYF. CDR3 coding DNA: TGTGCCAGCAGCCCCGGACAGGACGGGTCCTACGAGCAGTACTTC.

CDR3 nucleotides: TGTGCCAGCAGCAGGGAGATGGGAGTTCGGACCGGGGAGCTGTTTTTT. Translation: CASSREMGVRTGELFF. The rearrangement links TRBV5-4 to TRBJ2-2, with a tentative D call TRBD2 (5 bases). Trimming cost V 4 bases and J 5 bases, with 18 bases left between them. The CDR3 totals 16 residues. The germline CDR1 and CDR2 sequences are SGHNT and YYREEE (reference sequence).

This chain links TRBV27 with TRBJ2-3; D may be TRBD2 (6 bases). V lost 3 bases, J lost 5 bases, and 15 bases lay in between. This CDR3 region has 15 residues. Germline-derived CDR1 and CDR2 are MNHEY and SMNVEV (reference sequence). CDR3 sequence: CASSFTGEVRDTQYF. CDR3 DNA: TGTGCCAGCAGTTTTACGGGAGAAGTTAGAGATACGCAGTATTTT.

The V gene is TRBV13, the J gene TRBJ2-7; D unresolved. Germline CDR1 PRHDT, CDR2 FYEKMQ (reference sequence). This CDR3 spans 13 amino acids. V lost 1 base to trimming and J lost 5 bases, with 9 bases between them. The CDR3 coding sequence is TGTGCCAGCAGCTTAGCGAAATTAGACGAGCAGTACTTC. Its protein is CASSLAKLDEQYF.

The CDR3 DNA reads as TGTGCCAGCAGGACGCGGGCCCGATCCACCGGGGAGCTGTTTTTT. This gives the protein CASRTRARSTGELFF. V is TRBV5-8 and J is TRBJ2-2; maybe TRBD2 (5 bases). CDR3 length: 15 amino acids. CDR1 is SGHTS and CDR2 is YDEGEE in the germline V gene. The V gene lost 5 bases and the J gene lost 4 bases, with 15 bases spanning the gap.

The chain recombines TRBV29-1 with TRBJ1-2; D is unclear. Trimming removed 2 bases from V and 2 bases from J, with 12 bases in between. From germline, CDR1 is SQVTM and CDR2 ANQGSEA. CDR3 length: 14 amino acids. The CDR3 DNA follows: TGCAGCGTTGAAAATATTCCAGGAAACTATGGCTACACCTTC. It translates to CSVENIPGNYGYTF.

This rearrangement joins TRBV7-2 to TRBJ1-2; unclear D gene. The V end was cut by 0 bases, the J end by 0 bases, with 5 bases between. Germline loops: CDR1 SGHTA, CDR2 FQGNSA. The CDR3 runs to 14 residues. This CDR3 reads CASSLAGANYGYTF. Written as DNA, the CDR3 is TGTGCCAGCAGCTTAGCGGGAGCTAACTATGGCTACACCTTC.